This T cell receptor beta chain stems from a study of blood T cell repertoires in COVID-19. This clone came up a few times. Patients from Seattle were sampled longitudinally, starting during active infection. The authors' processing: Reference gene primer amplification gave estimated nucleated cell counts. TCRdb's table, derived via immunoSEQ multiplex PCR, lists solely in-frame clones and lacks some. Clone size and the V and J calls come from that table; the DNA yielded D and trimming. Altogether roughly 150,000 clones are present, 70% to 85% being singletons, with the ten largest covering 6.5% to 7.5%. Germline CDR1 SNHLY, CDR2 FYNNEI. This CDR3 comprises 16 residues. The V gene end was trimmed by 6 bases and the J gene end by 8 bases; junction bases not matched to a gene: 12.

This chain links TRBV2 with TRBJ1-4, with 10 bases matching TRBD1. Sequencing was carried out using peripheral blood. This TCR was sampled from a man older than 75 with COVID-19, enrolled during active disease. The CDR3, as DNA: TGTGCCAGCAGCGCGGACAGGGGGGGACTTGGGGAAAAACTGTTTTTT. Translating gives CASSADRGGLGEKLFF.